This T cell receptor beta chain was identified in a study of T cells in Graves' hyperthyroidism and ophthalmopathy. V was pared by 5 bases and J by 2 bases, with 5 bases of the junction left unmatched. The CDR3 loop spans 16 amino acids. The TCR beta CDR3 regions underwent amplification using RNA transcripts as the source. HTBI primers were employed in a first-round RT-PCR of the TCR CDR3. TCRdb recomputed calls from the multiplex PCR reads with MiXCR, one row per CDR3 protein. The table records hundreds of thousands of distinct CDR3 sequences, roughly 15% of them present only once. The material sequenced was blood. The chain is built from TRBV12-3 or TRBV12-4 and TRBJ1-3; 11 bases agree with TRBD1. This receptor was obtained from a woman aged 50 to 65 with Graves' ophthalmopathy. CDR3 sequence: CASSKPGQGAGNTIYF. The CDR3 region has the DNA TGTGCCAGCAGTAAGCCGGGACAGGGGGCTGGAAACACCATATATTTT.